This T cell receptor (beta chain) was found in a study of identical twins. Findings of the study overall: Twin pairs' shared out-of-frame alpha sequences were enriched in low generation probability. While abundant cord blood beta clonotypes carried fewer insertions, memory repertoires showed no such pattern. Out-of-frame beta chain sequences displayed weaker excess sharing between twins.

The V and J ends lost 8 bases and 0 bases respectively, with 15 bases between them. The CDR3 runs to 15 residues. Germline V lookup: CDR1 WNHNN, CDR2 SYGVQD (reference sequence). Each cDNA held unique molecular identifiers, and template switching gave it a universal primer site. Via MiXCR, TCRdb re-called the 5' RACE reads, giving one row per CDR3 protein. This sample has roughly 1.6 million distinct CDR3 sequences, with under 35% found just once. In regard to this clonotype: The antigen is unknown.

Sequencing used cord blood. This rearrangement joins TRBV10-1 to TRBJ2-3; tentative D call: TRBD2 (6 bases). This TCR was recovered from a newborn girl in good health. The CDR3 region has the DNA TGCGCCAGCTCCCTTAGCGGTATGAGCACAGATACGCAGTATTTT. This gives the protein CASSLSGMSTDTQYF.